The clone carrying this TCR beta chain was picked up a small number of times. Its antigen is undetermined. This CDR3 spans 14 amino acids. Trimming removed 8 bases from V and 6 bases from J, with 18 bases in between. CDR1 MDHEN and CDR2 SYDVKM come from the germline V gene. The data were produced by immunoSEQ multiplex PCR, yet TCRdb's version contains in-frame clones alone and is incomplete. The repertoire consists of approximately 73,000 clones, with roughly 85% occurring once and the leading ten covering under 3.5%. This record belongs to a study of OX40 agonist ivuxolimab in advanced cancers. About the study: It was ivuxolimab, an agonistic anti-OX40 (CD134) antibody, that patients were treated with.

Findings of the study overall: Relative to CD4+, CD8+ T cells held more expanded clones on average. At 0.1 to 3.0 mg/kg and by week 6, clonal expansion occurred in CD4+ and CD8+ blood T cells.

The sequence was obtained from an adult with an advanced solid tumor such as melanoma, head and neck, liver or kidney cancer. The source was CD4+ or CD8+ T cells sorted from blood, collected in a trial of the OX40 agonist ivuxolimab. The chain uses TRBV28 and TRBJ2-3; D perhaps matches TRBD2 (6 bases). The CDR3 DNA reads as TGTGCCAGCCTTGACCCCGGAGGGTCCGATACGCAGTATTTT. Translating it yields CASLDPGGSDTQYF. The whole variable domain, remainder taken from reference TRBV28 and TRBJ2-3, is DVKVTQSSRYLVKRTGEKVFLECVQDMDHENMFWYRQDPGLGLRLIYFSYDVKMKEKGDIPEGYSVSREKKERFSLILESASTNQTSMYLCASLDPGGSDTQYFGPGTRLTVL.